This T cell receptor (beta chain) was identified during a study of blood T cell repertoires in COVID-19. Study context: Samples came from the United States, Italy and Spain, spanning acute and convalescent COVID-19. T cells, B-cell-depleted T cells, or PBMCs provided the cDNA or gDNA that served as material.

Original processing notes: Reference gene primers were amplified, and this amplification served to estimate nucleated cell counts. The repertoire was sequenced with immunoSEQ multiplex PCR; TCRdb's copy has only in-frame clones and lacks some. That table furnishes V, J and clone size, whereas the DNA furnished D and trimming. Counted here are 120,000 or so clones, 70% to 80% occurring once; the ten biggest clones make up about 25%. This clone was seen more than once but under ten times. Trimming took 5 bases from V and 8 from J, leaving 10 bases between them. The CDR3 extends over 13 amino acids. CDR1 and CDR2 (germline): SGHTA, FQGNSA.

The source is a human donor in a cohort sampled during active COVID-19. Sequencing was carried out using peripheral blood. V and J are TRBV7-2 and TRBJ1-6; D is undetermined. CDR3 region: CASSPVLDSPLHF. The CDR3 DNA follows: TGTGCCAGCAGCCCAGTCCTTGATTCACCCCTCCACTTT.